This T cell receptor beta chain was obtained from a study of shared clonotypes between healthy human individuals. On the study more broadly: Each donor had three CD4 naive, three CD4 memory, two CD8 naive and one CD8 memory plate. Study results and caveats: Incompleteness in sorted-subset sequencing, despite large depth, was shown by rarefaction.

The junction had 3 bases not matched to a gene; V was cut back by 3 bases and J by 4 bases. The germline V gene has CDR1 GTSNPN and CDR2 SVGIG (reference sequence). The CDR3 contains 13 residues. In regard to this clone: Its antigen is currently unknown. The sample has other DNA sequences that encode this CDR3 too.

It was across several immunoSEQ plates that each subset's genomic DNA was evenly split. Profiled with immunoSEQ multiplex PCR; TCRdb holds only in-frame clones, not every one. The sample has millions of clones, around nine tenths seen once; the top ten hold over 0.12%. Sequencing used naive CD4+ T cells sorted from blood. As to subset: CD45RA+ positively selected. The J gene is TRBJ2-1, the V gene TRBV30; 7 nucleotides match TRBD1. This receptor was taken from a man aged 18 to 29 in good health. This chain's CDR3 is CAWSPGQYNEQFF. CDR3 bases: TGTGCCTGGAGCCCGGGACAGTACAATGAGCAGTTCTTC.